What follows are 11 T cell receptor beta chains derived from one specimen sequenced in a study of post-analysis software for immune sequencing data. Whole-study results and caveats: Included in a set of five TRBV segments more frequent in patients than controls were TRBV5-6, TRBV5-1 and TRBV20-1.

The antigens these receptors bind are not known. Carried by the TCR beta cDNA libraries were unique molecular identifiers. TCRdb passed the PCR reads through MiXCR, listing each CDR3 protein once. The sample has fewer than 550,000 distinct CDR3 sequences; under 40% are singletons. The sample was blood. The receptors stem from a girl aged 2-17 years with multiple sclerosis.

The chain joins TRBV7-3 to TRBJ2-2, with TRBD2 matching over 12 bases. The V gene end was trimmed by 1 base and the J gene end by 6 bases; junction bases not matched to a gene: 6. CDR1 SGHTA and CDR2 FQGTGA come from the germline V gene. This CDR3 contains 17 residues. Here the CDR3 reads CASSLIGLAGRSGELFF. The CDR3 region has the DNA TGTGCCAGCAGCTTAATTGGACTAGCGGGGAGGTCCGGGGAGCTGTTTTTT.

Concerning this clonotype itself: Germline and junction disagree at one end, which may indicate a read error. This rearrangement joins TRBV7-2 to TRBJ2-2, with D tentatively TRBD2 (5 bases). The CDR3 is made up of 16 amino acids. Germline CDR1 SGHTA, CDR2 FQGNSA. CDR3 loop: CAGSLARSRITGELFF. In nucleotides, the CDR3 is TGTGCCGGCAGCTTAGCGCGCAGCCGTATCACCGGGGAGCTGTTTTTT.

In this sample, this clonotype turned up a few times. The chain joins TRBV10-3 to TRBJ2-7; TRBD1 aligns across 8 bases. Losses at the gene ends were 3 bases for V and 3 bases for J; bases not matched to a gene: 7. This CDR3 comprises 15 residues. Germline V lookup: CDR1 ENHRY, CDR2 SYGVKD. The CDR3 nucleotides read TGTGCCATCAGTGACTCCGGACAGGGCCACTACGAGCAGTACTTC. It yields the protein CAISDSGQGHYEQYF.

The chain recombines TRBV3-1 with TRBJ1-5; 9 bases align to TRBD1. CDR3 length equals 16 residues. J was trimmed by 3 bases and V by 1 base; bases with no gene match: 4. CDR1 LGHDT and CDR2 YNNKEL come from the germline V gene (reference sequence). The CDR3, as DNA: TGTGCCAGCAGCCAAGCCGGGACAGGGAACAATCAGCCCCAGCATTTT. Translation gives CASSQAGTGNNQPQHF.

The CDR3 bases are TGTGCCAGCAGCTCCAAGAGGGGGACGGTCGAGCAGTACTTC. Its translation: CASSSKRGTVEQYF. The genes are TRBV7-8 and TRBJ2-7, with D perhaps TRBD1 (6 bases). CDR3 length: 14 residues. V lost 4 bases and J 6 bases, leaving 16 bases between the germline ends. The germline V gene encodes CDR1 SGHVS and CDR2 FQNEAQ.

This clonotype has just a few counts. The chain combines TRBV21-1 with TRBJ2-1. TRBV21-1 is labeled a pseudogene. The CDR3 totals 17 residues. In DNA, the CDR3 is TGTGCCAGCAGCAAAGGTTGTCACACCAGCTCCTACAATGAGCAGTTCTTC. Translation: CASSKGCHTSSYNEQFF.

The sample holds a few counts of this clonotype. The chain is built from TRBV4-1 and TRBJ2-3, with 7 bases lining up with TRBD1. Germline V gene data show CDR1 as MGHRA and CDR2 as YSYEKL. The V segment lost 1 base and the J segment 3 bases; nucleotides outside the gene matches: 4. The CDR3 totals 15 residues. This CDR3 is CASSQGDSKTDTQYF. CDR3 DNA: TGCGCCAGCAGCCAAGGGGACAGTAAGACAGATACGCAGTATTTT.

The CDR3 loop reads CASSFGQGRLRPQHF. The CDR3 coding sequence is TGTGCCAGCAGTTTCGGACAGGGTAGACTAAGGCCCCAGCATTTT. The V gene is TRBV28, the J gene TRBJ1-5; TRBD1 matches 8 bases. This CDR3 is built from 15 residues. Per the germline V gene, CDR1 is MDHEN and CDR2 is SYDVKM. The V segment lost 3 bases and the J segment 9 bases; nucleotides outside the gene matches: 10.

The chain carries TRBV5-1 and TRBJ2-7, with D tentatively TRBD1 (6 bases). The germline gives CDR1 SGHRS, CDR2 YFSETQ. The length of the CDR3 is 15 residues. V gave up 4 bases and J gave up 12 bases, with 26 bases separating them. DNA of the CDR3: TGCGCCAGCAGCCCCACCCCAGACAGGCTAAAACTGTGGTACTTC. Amino acids: CASSPTPDRLKLWYF.

This clonotype has a handful of counts. The genes are TRBV10-3 and TRBJ2-7, with TRBD1 as a possible D gene (6 bases). Per the germline V gene, CDR1 is ENHRY and CDR2 is SYGVKD. Trimming took 0 bases from V and 0 from J, leaving 18 bases between them. CDR3 length equals 18 residues. The CDR3: CAISESTTQGHPSYEQYF. The CDR3 DNA reads TGTGCCATCAGTGAGTCCACAACCCAGGGACACCCCTCCTACGAGCAGTACTTC.

The CDR3 is CASSTGTSGWRDTQYF. The CDR3 bases are TGTGCCAGCAGCACCGGGACTAGCGGGTGGAGAGATACGCAGTATTTT. The chain has TRBV7-2 and TRBJ2-3; 12 positions match TRBD2. Germline loops: CDR1 SGHTA, CDR2 FQGNSA. The CDR3 is made up of 16 amino acids. The J segment lost 5 bases and the V segment lost 5 bases, leaving 8 bases of the junction unmatched.